The present entry profiles one T cell receptor beta chain with its context. Donors received a regimen that comprised nivolumab, ipilimumab, aspirin, low-dose cyclophosphamide and low-dose radiotherapy. CDR3 length equals 14 residues. The germline V gene has CDR1 DFQATT and CDR2 SNEGSKA (reference sequence). Trimming shortened V by 0 bases and J by 5 bases, and 10 bases separated the two germline ends. Primers targeting TRAV and TRBV primed first-strand cDNA, covering alpha and beta chains. Amplification of TCRs used a constant-region primer and V-primer adapter for roughly 22 PCR cycles. Isolated mRNA underwent amplification via in vitro transcription. One entry per CDR3 protein results from TCRdb running MiXCR on the reads. Of about 6,800 distinct CDR3 sequences in the sample, more than 65% are singletons; the top ten hold about 5.9%. The record originates from a study of low-dose radiotherapy and immunotherapy resistance in tumors. Whole-study context: A total of 6.5 Gy was given to Cohort 1 as 0.5 Gy per fraction every 2 weeks. Cohort 2 patients were irradiated with 1 Gy every two weeks, reaching 13 Gy over 26 weeks.

The sequence derives from a human donor with advanced metastatic prostate, ovarian, gallbladder or colorectal cancer (not recorded which). This table probably holds off-target reads from a library built for another chain. The chain carries TRBV20-1 and TRBJ2-2; tentatively, D is TRBD2 (5 bases). The CDR3 DNA follows: TGCAGTGCTAGAGATATGACGGGAACCGGGGAGCTGTTTTTT. As protein: CSARDMTGTGELFF.